A single sample is the source of the 5 T cell receptor beta chains below, sequenced in a study of T cells in Graves' hyperthyroidism and ophthalmopathy. RNA transcripts were the template for amplifying TCR beta CDR3 regions. The HTBI primer set was used in a first-round RT-PCR of the TCR CDR3. TCRdb re-called the multiplex PCR reads through MiXCR, storing one row per CDR3 protein. The sample includes approximately 210,000 distinct CDR3 sequences, approximately 17% of them seen just once. Sequencing was performed on blood. The receptors derive from a man aged 50-59 years with Graves' hyperthyroidism.

This clonotype showed up just once. Its ends do not fully match the called genes, so a read error is possible. The rearrangement joins TRBV6-2 or TRBV6-3 to TRBJ2-2; tentatively, D is TRBD2 (6 bases). This CDR3 comprises 12 residues. Germline values: CDR1 MNHEY, CDR2 SVGEGT. The CDR3 DNA reads as TGTGCCAGCACCACCCTTGGCGGGGAGCTGCTTTTT. Translated, it gives CASTTLGGELLF.

This clonotype has ten or more counts. J is TRBJ2-7 and V is TRBV2; D is perhaps TRBD2 (6 bases). CDR3 length equals 14 residues. Germline V gene data show CDR1 as SNHLY and CDR2 as FYNNEI. V dropped 7 bases and J dropped 1 base, with 14 bases sitting between them. CDR3 sequence: CASNNLASSYEQYF. As DNA, the CDR3 is TGTGCCAGCAACAACCTAGCGAGTTCCTACGAGCAGTACTTC.

This clonotype was detected ten times or more. The chain recombines TRBV28 with TRBJ2-7, with 7 positions matching TRBD1. The germline gives CDR1 MDHEN, CDR2 SYDVKM. There are 14 residues in the CDR3. V dropped 4 bases and J dropped 3; count of bases not matched to a gene: 6. CDR3: CASSSPRQGYEQYF. In nucleotides, the CDR3 is TGTGCCAGCAGTTCCCCAAGACAGGGCTACGAGCAGTACTTC.

This clonotype has more than one count but fewer than ten. The rearrangement links TRBV11-1 to TRBJ2-3; D is perhaps TRBD2 (5 bases). The V end was cut by 2 bases, the J end by 2 bases, with 11 bases between. This CDR3 comprises 15 residues. The germline V gene encodes CDR1 SGHAT and CDR2 FQDESV (reference sequence). The CDR3 region has the DNA TGTGCCAGCAGCTTAAGTCCTAGCCCCACAGATACGCAGTATTTT. Translated: CASSLSPSPTDTQYF.

The table lists this clonotype with a count of one. The chain is built from TRBV6-1 and TRBJ1-2; a weak D match, TRBD1 (5 bases). Looked up from germline, CDR1 is MNHNS and CDR2 is SASEGT. The length of the CDR3 is 15 residues. V was clipped by 4 bases and J by 2 bases, with 14 bases between them. CDR3 nucleotides: TGTGCCAGCAGTGGACTTCTTGGGGGAAACTATGGCTACACCTTC. Encoded protein: CASSGLLGGNYGYTF.